Shown below are 2 T cell receptor beta chains from a single sample sequenced in a study of T cell responses to AZD1222 COVID-19 vaccine. Produced via immunoSEQ multiplex PCR; TCRdb's table is partial and in-frame only. The repertoire consists of 180,000 or so clones, with more than 85% occurring once and the leading ten covering under 2%. Sample: peripheral blood, taken 28 days after the second AZD1222 dose. These receptors originate from an adult who received the AZD1222 COVID-19 vaccine.

This clone was seen only once. The chain couples TRBV5-1 to TRBJ1-2; 8 bases line up with TRBD1. From germline, CDR1 is SGHRS and CDR2 YFSETQ. Trimming removed 4 bases from V and 1 base from J; junction bases left unmatched: 3. The CDR3 spans 14 residues. CDR3 residues: CASSTGQGNYGYTF. CDR3 nucleotides: TGCGCCAGCAGCACCGGACAGGGTAACTATGGCTACACCTTC. Complete variable domain (other parts from reference TRBV5-1 and TRBJ1-2): KAGVTQTPRYLIKTRGQQVTLSCSPISGHRSVSWYQQTPGQGLQFLFEYFSETQRNKGNFPGRFSGRQFSNSRSEMNVSTLELGDSALYLCASSTGQGNYGYTFGSGTRLTVV.

J is TRBJ1-1 and V is TRBV7-9, with a tentative D call TRBD1 (5 bases). Trimming shortened V by 3 bases and J by 5 bases, and 13 bases separated the two germline ends. Germline V gene data show CDR1 as SEHNR and CDR2 as FQNEAQ (reference sequence). The CDR3 totals 14 residues. CDR3 DNA sequence: TGTGCCAGCAGCTTTCGGGGGGGAAAGACTGAAGCTTTCTTT. This gives the protein CASSFRGGKTEAFF.